This T cell receptor (beta chain) is from a study of OX40 agonist ivuxolimab in advanced cancers. Study observations and caveats: In the 0.1 to 3.0 mg/kg range, CD4+ and CD8+ blood T cells had expanded clonally by week 6. Low normalized T-cell clonal expansion was additionally recorded for some nonresponders.

The repertoire was sequenced with immunoSEQ multiplex PCR; TCRdb's copy has only in-frame clones and lacks some. The sample contains about 67,000 clones, over 70% of which appear only once. As to this clone: The antigen is not known.

Germline loops: CDR1 MNHNY, CDR2 SVGAGI (reference sequence). The CDR3 extends over 15 amino acids. V shed 8 bases and J shed 1 base, with 15 bases lying between them. The material sequenced was CD4+ or CD8+ T cells sorted from blood, taken in a trial of the OX40 agonist ivuxolimab. This TCR derives from an adult with an advanced solid tumor such as melanoma, head and neck, liver or kidney cancer. The rearrangement uses TRBV6-6 and TRBJ1-3; D is unresolved. As DNA, the CDR3 is TGTGCCAGCCGCCCGGTGGGCCTGTCTGGAAACACCATATATTTT. This sequence encodes CASRPVGLSGNTIYF.